The present T cell receptor (beta chain) was sequenced within a study of blood T cells in healthy people across ages. Study-level results: Among long-lived donors, naive CD4+ cells were more numerous and diversity higher than in aged donors. Diversity estimates from one million T cells were considered underestimates. Significant beta diversity loss was already apparent by age about 42, declining roughly linearly.

Drawn from each donor were roughly 9.4 milliliters of peripheral blood. Sample-barcoded 5' priming and a J-beta primer mix drove a second PCR of 7 to 11 cycles. TCRdb independently ran MiXCR on the 5' RACE reads; one entry per CDR3 protein. The sample includes roughly 1,500,000 distinct CDR3 sequences, almost 35% of them seen just once. This CDR3 comprises 15 residues. The V gene's germline CDR1 is SEHNR and CDR2 FQNEAQ (reference sequence). Worth noting for this clonotype: Its antigen is not identified.

The sequenced sample consisted of blood. This sequence joins TRBV7-9 and TRBJ2-5; TRBD1 agrees at 8 bases. The J call could be wrong; TRBJ2-7 is a better fit for the DNA end. This receptor was obtained from a woman aged 30 to 39 in good health. The CDR3 DNA follows: TGTGCCAGCAGCTCAGACCGGGACAGGTATTACGAGCAGTACTTC. This gives the protein CASSSDRDRYYEQYF.